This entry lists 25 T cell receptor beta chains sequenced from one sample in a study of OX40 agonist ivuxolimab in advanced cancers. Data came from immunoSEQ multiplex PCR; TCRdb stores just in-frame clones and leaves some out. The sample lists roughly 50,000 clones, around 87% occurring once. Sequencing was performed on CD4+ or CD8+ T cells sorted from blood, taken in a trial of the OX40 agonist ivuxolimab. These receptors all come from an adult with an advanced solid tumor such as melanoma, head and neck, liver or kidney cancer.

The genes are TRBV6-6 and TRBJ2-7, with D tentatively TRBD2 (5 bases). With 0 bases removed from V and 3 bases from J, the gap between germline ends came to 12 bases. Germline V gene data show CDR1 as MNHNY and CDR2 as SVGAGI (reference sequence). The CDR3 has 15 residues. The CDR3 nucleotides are TGTGCCAGCAGTTACTCGTTAGGACTCGGCTACGAGCAGTACTTC. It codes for CASSYSLGLGYEQYF.

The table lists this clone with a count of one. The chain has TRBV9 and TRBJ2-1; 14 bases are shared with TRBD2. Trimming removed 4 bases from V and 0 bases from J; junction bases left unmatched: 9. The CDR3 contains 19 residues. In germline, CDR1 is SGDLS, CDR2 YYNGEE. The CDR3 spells CASSPRTSGGTRSYNEQFF. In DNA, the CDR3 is TGTGCCAGCAGCCCGCGGACTAGCGGGGGGACACGCTCCTACAATGAGCAGTTCTTC.

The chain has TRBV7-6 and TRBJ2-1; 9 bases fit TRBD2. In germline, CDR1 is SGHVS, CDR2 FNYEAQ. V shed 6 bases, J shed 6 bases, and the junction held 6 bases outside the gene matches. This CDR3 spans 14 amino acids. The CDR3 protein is CASRASGAFNEQFF. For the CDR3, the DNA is TGTGCCAGCAGGGCTAGCGGGGCATTCAATGAGCAGTTCTTC.

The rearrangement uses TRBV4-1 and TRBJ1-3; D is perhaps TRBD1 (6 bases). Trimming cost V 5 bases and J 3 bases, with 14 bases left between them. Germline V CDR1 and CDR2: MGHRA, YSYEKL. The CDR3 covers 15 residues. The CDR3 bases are TGCGCCAGCAGCTTACAGGGTGCAGATGGAAACACCATATATTTT. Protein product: CASSLQGADGNTIYF.

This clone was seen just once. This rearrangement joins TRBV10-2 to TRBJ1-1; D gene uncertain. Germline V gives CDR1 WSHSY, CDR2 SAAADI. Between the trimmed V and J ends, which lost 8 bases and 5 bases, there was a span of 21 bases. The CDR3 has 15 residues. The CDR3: CASLRDREGGTEAFF. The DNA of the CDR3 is TGCGCCAGCCTCCGGGATCGAGAGGGAGGGACTGAAGCTTTCTTT.

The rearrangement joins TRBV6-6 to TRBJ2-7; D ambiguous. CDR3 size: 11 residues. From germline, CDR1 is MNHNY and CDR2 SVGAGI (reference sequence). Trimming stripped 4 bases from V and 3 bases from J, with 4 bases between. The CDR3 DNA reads TGTGCCAGCAGTTTGCGCTACGAGCAGTACTTC. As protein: CASSLRYEQYF.

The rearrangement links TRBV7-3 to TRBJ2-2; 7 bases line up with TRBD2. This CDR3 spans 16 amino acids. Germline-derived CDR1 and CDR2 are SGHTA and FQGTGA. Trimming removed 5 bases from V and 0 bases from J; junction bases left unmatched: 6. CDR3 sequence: CASSPAAGANTGELFF. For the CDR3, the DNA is TGTGCCAGCAGCCCGGCCGCGGGGGCGAACACCGGGGAGCTGTTTTTT.

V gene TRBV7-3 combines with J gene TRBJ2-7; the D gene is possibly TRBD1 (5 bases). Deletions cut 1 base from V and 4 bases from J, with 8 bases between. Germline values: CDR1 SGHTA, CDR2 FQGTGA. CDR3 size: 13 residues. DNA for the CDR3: TGTGCCAGCAGCTTAAGGCCAGGGTACGAGCAGTACTTC. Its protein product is CASSLRPGYEQYF.

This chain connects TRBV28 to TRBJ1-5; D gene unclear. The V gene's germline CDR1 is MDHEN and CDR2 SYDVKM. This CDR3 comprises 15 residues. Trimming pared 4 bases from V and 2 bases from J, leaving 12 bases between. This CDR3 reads CASSSSAGGNQPQHF. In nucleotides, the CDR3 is TGTGCCAGCAGTTCCTCCGCGGGAGGCAATCAGCCCCAGCATTTT.

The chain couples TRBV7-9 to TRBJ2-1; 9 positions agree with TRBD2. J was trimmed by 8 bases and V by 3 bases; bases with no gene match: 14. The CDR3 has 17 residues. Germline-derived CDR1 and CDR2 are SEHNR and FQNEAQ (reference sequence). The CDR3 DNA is TGTGCCAGCAGCTTTGGGGCGGGAGGGGCACTGCGGGATGAGCAGTTCTTC. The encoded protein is CASSFGAGGALRDEQFF.

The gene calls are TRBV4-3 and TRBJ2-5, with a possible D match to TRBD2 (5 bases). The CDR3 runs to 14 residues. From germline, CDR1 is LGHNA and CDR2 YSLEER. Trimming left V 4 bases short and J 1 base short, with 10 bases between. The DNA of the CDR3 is TGCGCCAGCAGCCCCGGGATGATCCAAGAGACCCAGTACTTC. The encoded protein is CASSPGMIQETQYF.

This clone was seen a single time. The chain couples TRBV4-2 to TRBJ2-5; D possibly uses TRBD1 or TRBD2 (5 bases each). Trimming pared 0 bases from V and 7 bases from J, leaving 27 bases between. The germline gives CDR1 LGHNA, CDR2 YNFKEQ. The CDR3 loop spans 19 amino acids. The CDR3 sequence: CASSQDLSGGGVVGRTQYF. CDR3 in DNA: TGTGCCAGCAGCCAAGACCTGTCTGGGGGTGGCGTTGTCGGAAGGACCCAGTACTTC.

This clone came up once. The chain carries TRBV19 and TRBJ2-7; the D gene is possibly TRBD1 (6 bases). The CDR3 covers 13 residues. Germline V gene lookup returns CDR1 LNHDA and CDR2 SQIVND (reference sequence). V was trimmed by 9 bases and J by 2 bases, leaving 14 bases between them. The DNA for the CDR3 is TGTGCCAGATCCGGGACAAAGACCTACGAGCAGTACTTC. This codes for CARSGTKTYEQYF.

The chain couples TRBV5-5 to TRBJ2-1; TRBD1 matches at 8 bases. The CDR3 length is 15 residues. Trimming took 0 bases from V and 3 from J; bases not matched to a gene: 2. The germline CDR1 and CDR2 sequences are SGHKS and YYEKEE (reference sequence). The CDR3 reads CASSLGQGSYNEQFF. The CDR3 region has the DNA TGTGCCAGCAGCTTGGGACAGGGGAGCTACAATGAGCAGTTCTTC.

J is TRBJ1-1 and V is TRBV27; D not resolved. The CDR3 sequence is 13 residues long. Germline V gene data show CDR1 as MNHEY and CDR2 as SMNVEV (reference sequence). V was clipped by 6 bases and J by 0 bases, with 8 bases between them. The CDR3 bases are TGTGCCAGCAGCCCTCATATGAACACTGAAGCTTTCTTT. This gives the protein CASSPHMNTEAFF.

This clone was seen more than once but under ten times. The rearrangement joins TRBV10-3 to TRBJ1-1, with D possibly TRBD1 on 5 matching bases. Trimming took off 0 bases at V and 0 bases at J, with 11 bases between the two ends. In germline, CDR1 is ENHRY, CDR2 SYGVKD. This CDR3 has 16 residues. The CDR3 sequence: CAISESAGQLNTEAFF. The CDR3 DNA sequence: TGTGCCATCAGTGAGTCGGCGGGGCAGTTGAACACTGAAGCTTTCTTT.

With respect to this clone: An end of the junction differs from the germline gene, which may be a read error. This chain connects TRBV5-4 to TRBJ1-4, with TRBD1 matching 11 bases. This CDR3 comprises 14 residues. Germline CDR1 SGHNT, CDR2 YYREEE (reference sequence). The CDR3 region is CVSSSGQGEGKLFF. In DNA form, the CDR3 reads TGTGTCAGCAGCTCGGGACAGGGGGAAGGAAAACTGTTTTTT. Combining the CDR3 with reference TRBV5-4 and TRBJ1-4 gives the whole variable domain ETGVTQSPTHLIKTRGQQVTLRCSSQSGHNTVSWYQQALGQGPQFIFQYYREEENGRGNFPPRFSGLQFPNYSSELNVNALELDDSALYLCVSSSGQGEGKLFFGSGTQLSVL.

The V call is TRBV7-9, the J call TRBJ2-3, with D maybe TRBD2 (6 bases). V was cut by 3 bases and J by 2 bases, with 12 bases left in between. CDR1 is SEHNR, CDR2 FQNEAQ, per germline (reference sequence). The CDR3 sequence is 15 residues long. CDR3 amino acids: CASSFSLAFTDTQYF. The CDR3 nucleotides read TGTGCCAGCAGCTTTAGTCTAGCGTTCACAGATACGCAGTATTTT.

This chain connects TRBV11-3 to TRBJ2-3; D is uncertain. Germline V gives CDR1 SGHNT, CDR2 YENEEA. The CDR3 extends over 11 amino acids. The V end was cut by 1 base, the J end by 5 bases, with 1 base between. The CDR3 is CASSLGDTQYF. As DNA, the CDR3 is TGTGCCAGCAGCTTAGGAGATACGCAGTATTTT.

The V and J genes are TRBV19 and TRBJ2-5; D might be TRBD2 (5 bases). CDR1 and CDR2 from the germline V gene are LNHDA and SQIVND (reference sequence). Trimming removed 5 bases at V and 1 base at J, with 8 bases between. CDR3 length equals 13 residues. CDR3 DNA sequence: TGTGCCAGTAGTCGGGGATTCCAAGAGACCCAGTACTTC. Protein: CASSRGFQETQYF.

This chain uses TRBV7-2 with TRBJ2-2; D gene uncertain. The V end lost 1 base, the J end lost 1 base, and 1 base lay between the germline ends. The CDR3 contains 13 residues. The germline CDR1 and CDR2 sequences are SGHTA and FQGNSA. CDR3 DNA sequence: TGTGCCAGCAGCTTAGGGAACACCGGGGAGCTGTTTTTT. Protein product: CASSLGNTGELFF.

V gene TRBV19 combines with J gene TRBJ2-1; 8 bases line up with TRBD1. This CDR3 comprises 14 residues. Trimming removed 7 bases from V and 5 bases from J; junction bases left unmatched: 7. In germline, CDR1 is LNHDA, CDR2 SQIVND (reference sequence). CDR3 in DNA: TGTGCCAGTATTTCGCAGGGGGCGGACAATGAGCAGTTCTTC. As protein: CASISQGADNEQFF.

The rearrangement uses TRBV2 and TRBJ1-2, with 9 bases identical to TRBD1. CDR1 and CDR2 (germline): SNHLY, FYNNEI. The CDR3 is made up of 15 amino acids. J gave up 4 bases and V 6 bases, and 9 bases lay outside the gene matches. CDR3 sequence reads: CASSQGQGGIYGYTF. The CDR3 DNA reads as TGTGCCAGCAGCCAGGGACAGGGAGGGATCTATGGCTACACCTTC.

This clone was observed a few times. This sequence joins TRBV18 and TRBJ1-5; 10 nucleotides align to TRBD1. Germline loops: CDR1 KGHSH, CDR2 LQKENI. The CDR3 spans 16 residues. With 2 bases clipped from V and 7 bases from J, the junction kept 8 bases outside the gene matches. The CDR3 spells CASSPETGGKGQPQHF. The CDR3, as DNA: TGTGCCAGCTCACCAGAGACAGGGGGCAAGGGACAGCCCCAGCATTTT.

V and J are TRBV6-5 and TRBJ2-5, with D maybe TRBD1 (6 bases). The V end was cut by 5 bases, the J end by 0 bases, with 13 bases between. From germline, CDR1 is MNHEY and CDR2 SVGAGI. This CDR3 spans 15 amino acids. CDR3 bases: TGTGCCAGCAGTCCCGGGACAACGTACCAAGAGACCCAGTACTTC. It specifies CASSPGTTYQETQYF.